This T cell receptor (beta chain) emerged from a study of T cell changes during pregnancy in multiple sclerosis (dated by TCRdb to the late 2010s). Describing the broader study: In women with multiple sclerosis, the researchers looked at how the T cell repertoire shifted as pregnancy progressed.

Notes on this clone: It has no known antigen specificity. Qualities for individual bases were not recorded, and no much larger clone is one base off.

Preparation of the library involved the immunoSEQ multiplex PCR assay. The table was pulled from immuneACCESS by TCRdb, which kept in-frame rearrangements only. Such tables lose some clones; where checked, under half of the loss comes from unresolved V genes, and the rest has no known cause. The sample yields 40,000 to 60,000 clones; roughly 91% were counted once. The biggest ten clones account for roughly 0.47% of the sample. The TCR was taken from a female donor with multiple sclerosis, enrolled in a pregnancy study. The starting material was CD4+ T cells from peripheral blood mononuclear cells, obtained in the third trimester of pregnancy.

This receptor has the CDR3 CATSTGAQPQHF. The nucleotides read TGTGCCACCTCGACAGGGGCTCAGCCCCAGCATTTT. The sequence links TRBV27 to TRBJ1-5; the junction holds 8 bases that match TRBD1. From cysteine to phenylalanine, the CDR3 is 12 amino acids long. The read is trimmed to its CDR3 DNA, 36 bases read in frame from base 1. After removal of 10 bases from V and 6 bases from J, the junction retains 5 bases not matched to a gene. The germline V gene (reference sequence) supplies CDR1 MNHEY and CDR2 SMNVEV.